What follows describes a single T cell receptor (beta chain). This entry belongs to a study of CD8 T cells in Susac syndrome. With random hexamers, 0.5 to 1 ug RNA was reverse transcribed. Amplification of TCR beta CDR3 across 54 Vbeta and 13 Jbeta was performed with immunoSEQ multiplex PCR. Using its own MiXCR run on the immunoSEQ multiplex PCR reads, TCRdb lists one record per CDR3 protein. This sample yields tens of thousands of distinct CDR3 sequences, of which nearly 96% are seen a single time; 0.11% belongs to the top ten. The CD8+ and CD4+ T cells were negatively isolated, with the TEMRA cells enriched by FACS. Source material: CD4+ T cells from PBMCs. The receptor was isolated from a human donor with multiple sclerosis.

The CDR3 loop reads CASSQGTYEQYF. The DNA of the CDR3 is TGTGCCAGCAGCCAAGGGACCTACGAGCAGTACTTC. The chain has TRBV3-1 and TRBJ2-7, with unresolved D. Germline assignment: CDR1 LGHDT and CDR2 YNNKEL (reference sequence). Trimming cost V 1 base and J 2 bases, with 3 bases left between them. This CDR3 is 12 amino acids long.